The present T cell receptor (beta chain) was sequenced within a study of OX40 agonist ivuxolimab in advanced cancers. Study in general: Those enrolled were about 80% male, with a mean age of around 58 years and ages from about 20 to 90.

V was clipped by 4 bases and J by 0 bases, with 12 bases between them. The CDR3 loop spans 15 amino acids. Germline CDR1 is SGHNT and CDR2 is YYREEE (reference sequence). Study-wide results and caveats: Those patients achieving a partial response at 0.1-3.0 mg/kg showed among the lowest clonal expansion.

A few counts support this clone. No antigen is known for it. Blood was sampled at baseline, cycle 4 day 1, and cycle 7 day 1. Assay: immunoSEQ multiplex PCR; the TCRdb copy retains only in-frame clones and omits some. The sample lists some 50,000 clones, roughly four fifths seen once, with nearly 0.7% in the top ten. The starting material was CD4+ or CD8+ T cells sorted from blood, obtained in a trial of the OX40 agonist ivuxolimab. This clonotype originated in an adult with an advanced solid tumor such as melanoma, head and neck, liver or kidney cancer. V gene TRBV5-4 combines with J gene TRBJ2-3, with D possibly matching TRBD2 (6 bases). CDR3 region: CASSERTTSTDTQYF. The CDR3 DNA follows: TGTGCCAGCAGCGAGAGGACTACCAGCACAGATACGCAGTATTTT.